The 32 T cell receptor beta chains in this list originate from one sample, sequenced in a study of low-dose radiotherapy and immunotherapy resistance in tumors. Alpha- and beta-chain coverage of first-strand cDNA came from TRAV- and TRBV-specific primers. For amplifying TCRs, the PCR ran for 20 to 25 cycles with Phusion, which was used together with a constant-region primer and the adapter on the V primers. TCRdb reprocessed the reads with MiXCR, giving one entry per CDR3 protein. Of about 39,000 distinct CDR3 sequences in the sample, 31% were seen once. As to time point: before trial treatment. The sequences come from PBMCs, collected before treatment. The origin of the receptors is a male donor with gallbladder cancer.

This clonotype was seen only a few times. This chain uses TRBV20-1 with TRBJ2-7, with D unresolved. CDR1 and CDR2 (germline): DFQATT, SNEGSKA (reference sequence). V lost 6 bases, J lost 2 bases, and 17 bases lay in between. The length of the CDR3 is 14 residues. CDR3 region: CSAPPILETYEQYF. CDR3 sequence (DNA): TGCAGTGCCCCTCCCATCCTCGAAACCTACGAGCAGTACTTC.

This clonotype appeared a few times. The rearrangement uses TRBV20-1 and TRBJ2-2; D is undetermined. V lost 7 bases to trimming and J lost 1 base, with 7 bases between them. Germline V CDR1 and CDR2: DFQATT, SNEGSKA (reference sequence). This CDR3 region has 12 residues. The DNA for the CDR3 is TGCAGTGTGCAGGAGAACACCGGGGAGCTGTTTTTT. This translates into CSVQENTGELFF.

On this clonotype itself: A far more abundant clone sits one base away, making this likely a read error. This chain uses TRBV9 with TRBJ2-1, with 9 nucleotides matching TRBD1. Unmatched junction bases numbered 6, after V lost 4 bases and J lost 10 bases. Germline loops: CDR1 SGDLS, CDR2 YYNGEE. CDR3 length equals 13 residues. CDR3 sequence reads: CASSSRTGVEQFF. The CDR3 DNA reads TGTGCCAGCAGCTCCCGGACAGGGGTCGAGCAGTTCTTC.

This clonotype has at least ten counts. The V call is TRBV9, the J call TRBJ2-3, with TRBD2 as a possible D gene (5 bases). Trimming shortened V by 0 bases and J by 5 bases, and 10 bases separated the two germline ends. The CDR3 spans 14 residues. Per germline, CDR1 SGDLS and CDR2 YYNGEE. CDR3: CASSVGGQLDTQYF. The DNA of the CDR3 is TGTGCCAGCAGCGTAGGCGGGCAGCTAGATACGCAGTATTTT.

CDR3: CASSPPLAGLAKNIQYF. CDR3 nucleotides: TGTGCCAGCAGCCCCCCCTTAGCGGGATTAGCCAAAAACATTCAGTACTTC. The chain combines TRBV6-6 with TRBJ2-4, with 8 bases aligning to TRBD2. From germline, CDR1 is MNHNY and CDR2 SVGAGI (reference sequence). This CDR3 has 17 residues. Trimming cost V 6 bases and J 0 bases; bases outside gene matches: 10.

DNA for the CDR3: TGCAGTGCTTGGGCTTCTAGACAGGGGGCGCTTGGCTACACCTTC. This gives the protein CSAWASRQGALGYTF. This sequence joins TRBV20-1 and TRBJ1-2, with TRBD1 matching over 10 bases. The CDR3 contains 15 residues. V dropped 5 bases and J dropped 7; count of bases not matched to a gene: 13. Germline CDR1 and CDR2: DFQATT and SNEGSKA (reference sequence).

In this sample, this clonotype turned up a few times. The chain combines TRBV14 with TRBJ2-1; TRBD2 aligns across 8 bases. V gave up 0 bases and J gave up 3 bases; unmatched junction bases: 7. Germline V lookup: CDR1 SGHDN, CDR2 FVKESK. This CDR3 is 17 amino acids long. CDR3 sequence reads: CASSQEDPAGVYNEQFF. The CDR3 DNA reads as TGTGCCAGCAGCCAAGAAGACCCAGCGGGAGTCTACAATGAGCAGTTCTTC.

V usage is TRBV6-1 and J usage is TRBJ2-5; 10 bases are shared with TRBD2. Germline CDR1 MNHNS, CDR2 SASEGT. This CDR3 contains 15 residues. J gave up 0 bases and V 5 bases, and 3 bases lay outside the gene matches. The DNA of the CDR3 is TGTGCCAGCAGTCGACTAGCGGGCGACCAAGAGACCCAGTACTTC. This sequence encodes CASSRLAGDQETQYF.

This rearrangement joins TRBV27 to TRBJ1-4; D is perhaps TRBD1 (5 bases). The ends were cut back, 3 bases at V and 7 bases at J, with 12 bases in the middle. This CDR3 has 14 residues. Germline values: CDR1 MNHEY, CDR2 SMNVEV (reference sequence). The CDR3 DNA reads TGTGCCAGCAGTTTTGGCCCGAGGGGTGAAAAACTGTTTTTT. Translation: CASSFGPRGEKLFF.

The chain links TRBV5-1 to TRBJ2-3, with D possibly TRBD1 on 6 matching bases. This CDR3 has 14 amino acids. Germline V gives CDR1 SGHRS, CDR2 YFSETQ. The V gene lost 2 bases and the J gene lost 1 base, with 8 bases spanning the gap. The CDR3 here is CASSLRQGTDTQYF. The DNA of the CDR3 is TGCGCCAGCAGCTTACGACAGGGCACAGATACGCAGTATTTT.

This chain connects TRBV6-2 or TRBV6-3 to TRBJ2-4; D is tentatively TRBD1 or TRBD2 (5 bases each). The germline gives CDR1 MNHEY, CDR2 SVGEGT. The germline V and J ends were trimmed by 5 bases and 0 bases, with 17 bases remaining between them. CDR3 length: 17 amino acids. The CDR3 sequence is CASSEQAGALAKNIQYF. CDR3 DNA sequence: TGTGCCAGCAGTGAGCAAGCCGGGGCACTAGCCAAAAACATTCAGTACTTC.

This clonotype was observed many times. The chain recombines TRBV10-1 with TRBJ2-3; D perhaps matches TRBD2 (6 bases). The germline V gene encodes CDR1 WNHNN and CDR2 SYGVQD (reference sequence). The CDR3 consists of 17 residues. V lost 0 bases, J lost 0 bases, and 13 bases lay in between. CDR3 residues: CASSESRLGFSTDTQYF. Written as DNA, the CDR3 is TGCGCCAGCAGTGAGTCGCGACTAGGGTTTAGCACAGATACGCAGTATTTT.

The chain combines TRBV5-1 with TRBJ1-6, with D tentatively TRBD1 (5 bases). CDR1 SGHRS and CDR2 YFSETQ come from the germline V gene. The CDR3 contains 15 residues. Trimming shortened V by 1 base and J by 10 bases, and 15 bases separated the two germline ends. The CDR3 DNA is TGCGCCAGCAGCTTGAAAGACAGCCGTGGGTCACCCCTCCACTTT. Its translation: CASSLKDSRGSPLHF.

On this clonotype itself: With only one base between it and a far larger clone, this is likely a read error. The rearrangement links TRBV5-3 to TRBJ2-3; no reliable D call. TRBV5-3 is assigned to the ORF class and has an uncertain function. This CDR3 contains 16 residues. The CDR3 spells CGRSQVGRRDADTQYF. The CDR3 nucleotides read TGCGGCAGAAGCCAAGTTGGACGACGTGACGCGGATACGCAGTATTTT.

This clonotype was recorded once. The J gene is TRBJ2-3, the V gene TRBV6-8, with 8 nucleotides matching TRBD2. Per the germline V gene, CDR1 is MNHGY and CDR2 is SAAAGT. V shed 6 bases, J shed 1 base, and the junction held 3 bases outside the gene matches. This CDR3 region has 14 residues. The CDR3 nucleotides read TGTGCCAGCAGAGGTAGCGGGGGCACAGATACGCAGTATTTT. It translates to CASRGSGGTDTQYF.

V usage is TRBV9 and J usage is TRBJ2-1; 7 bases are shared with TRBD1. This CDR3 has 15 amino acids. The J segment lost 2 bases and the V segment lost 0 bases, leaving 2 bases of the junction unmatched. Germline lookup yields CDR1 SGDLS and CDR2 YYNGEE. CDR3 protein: CASSVGQGAYNEQFF. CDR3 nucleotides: TGTGCCAGCAGCGTAGGCCAGGGGGCCTACAATGAGCAGTTCTTC.

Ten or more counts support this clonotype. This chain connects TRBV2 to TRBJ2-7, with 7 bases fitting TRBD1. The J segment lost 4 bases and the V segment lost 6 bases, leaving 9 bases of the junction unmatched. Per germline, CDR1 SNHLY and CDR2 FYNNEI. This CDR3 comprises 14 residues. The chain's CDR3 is CASSERQGVYEQYF. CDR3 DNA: TGTGCCAGCAGCGAGAGACAGGGAGTATACGAGCAGTACTTC.

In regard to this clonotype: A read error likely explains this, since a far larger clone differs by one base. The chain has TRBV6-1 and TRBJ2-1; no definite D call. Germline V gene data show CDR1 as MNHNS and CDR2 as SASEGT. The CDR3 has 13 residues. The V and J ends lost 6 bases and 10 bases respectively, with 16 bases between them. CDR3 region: CASRTDGTYEQFF. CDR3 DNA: TGTGCCAGCAGGACCGACGGTACCTACGAGCAGTTCTTC.

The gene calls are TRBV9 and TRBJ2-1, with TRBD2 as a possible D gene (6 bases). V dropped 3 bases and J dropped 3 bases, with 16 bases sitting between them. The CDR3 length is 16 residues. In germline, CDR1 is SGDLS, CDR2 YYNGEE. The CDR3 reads CASSGETGVRYNEQFF. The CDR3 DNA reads TGTGCCAGCAGCGGAGAGACGGGGGTACGCTACAATGAGCAGTTCTTC. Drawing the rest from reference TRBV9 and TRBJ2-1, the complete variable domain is DSGVTQTPKHLITATGQRVTLRCSPRSGDLSVYWYQQSLDQGLQFLIQYYNGEERAKGNILERFSAQQFPDLHSELNLSSLELGDSALYFCASSGETGVRYNEQFFGPGTRLTVL.

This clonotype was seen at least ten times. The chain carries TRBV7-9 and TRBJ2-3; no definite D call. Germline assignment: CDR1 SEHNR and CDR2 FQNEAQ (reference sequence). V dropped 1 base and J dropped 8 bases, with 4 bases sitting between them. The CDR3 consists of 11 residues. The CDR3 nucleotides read TGTGCCAGCAGCTTAGTTGGTACGCAGTATTTT. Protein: CASSLVGTQYF.

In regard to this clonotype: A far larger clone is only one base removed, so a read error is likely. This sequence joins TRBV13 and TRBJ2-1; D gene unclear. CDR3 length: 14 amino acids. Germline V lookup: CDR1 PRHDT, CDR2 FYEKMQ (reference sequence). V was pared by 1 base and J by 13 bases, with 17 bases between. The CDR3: CASSLVGVQETQFF. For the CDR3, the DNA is TGTGCCAGCAGCTTAGTCGGAGTCCAAGAGACCCAGTTCTTC.

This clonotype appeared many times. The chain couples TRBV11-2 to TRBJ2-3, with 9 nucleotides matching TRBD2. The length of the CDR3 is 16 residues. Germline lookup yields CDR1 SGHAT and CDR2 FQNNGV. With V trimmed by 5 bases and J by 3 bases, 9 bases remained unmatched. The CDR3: CASSPTFLAGTDTQYF. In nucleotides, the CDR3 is TGTGCCAGCAGCCCAACCTTCCTAGCGGGGACAGATACGCAGTATTTT.

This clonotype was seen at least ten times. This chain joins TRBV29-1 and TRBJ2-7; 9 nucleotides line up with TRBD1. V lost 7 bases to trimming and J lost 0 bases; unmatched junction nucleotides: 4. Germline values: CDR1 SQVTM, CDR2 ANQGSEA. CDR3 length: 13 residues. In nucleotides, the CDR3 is TGCAGCGCCAAACAGGGGGCCTCCTACGAGCAGTACTTC. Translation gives CSAKQGASYEQYF.

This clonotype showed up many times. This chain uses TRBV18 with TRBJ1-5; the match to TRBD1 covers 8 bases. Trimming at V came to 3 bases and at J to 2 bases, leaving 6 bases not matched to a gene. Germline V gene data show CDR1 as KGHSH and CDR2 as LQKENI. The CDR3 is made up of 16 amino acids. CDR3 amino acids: CASSPPGQGGNQPQHF. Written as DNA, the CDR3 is TGTGCCAGCTCACCGCCAGGACAGGGAGGCAATCAGCCCCAGCATTTT.

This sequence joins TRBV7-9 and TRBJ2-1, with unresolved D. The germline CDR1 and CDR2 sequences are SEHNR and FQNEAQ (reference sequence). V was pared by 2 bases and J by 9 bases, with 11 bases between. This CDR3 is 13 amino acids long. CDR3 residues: CASSLYQPSEQFF. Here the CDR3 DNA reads TGTGCCAGCAGCTTATATCAACCCAGTGAGCAGTTCTTC.

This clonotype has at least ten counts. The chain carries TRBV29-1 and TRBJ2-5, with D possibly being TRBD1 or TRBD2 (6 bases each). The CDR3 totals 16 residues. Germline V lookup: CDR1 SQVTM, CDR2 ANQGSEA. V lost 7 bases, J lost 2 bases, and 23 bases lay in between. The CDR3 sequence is CSAEGDGWDLQETQYF. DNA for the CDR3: TGCAGCGCCGAGGGGGATGGGTGGGACTTACAAGAGACCCAGTACTTC.

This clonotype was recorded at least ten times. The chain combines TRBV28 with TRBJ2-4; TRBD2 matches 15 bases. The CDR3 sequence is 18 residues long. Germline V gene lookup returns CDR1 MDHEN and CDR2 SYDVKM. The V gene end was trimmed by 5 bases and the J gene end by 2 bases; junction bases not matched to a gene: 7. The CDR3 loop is CASSRTSGRAATKNIQYF. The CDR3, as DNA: TGTGCCAGCAGTAGGACTAGCGGGAGGGCCGCGACCAAAAACATTCAGTACTTC. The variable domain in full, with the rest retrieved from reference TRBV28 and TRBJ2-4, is DVKVTQSSRYLVKRTGEKVFLECVQDMDHENMFWYRQDPGLGLRLIYFSYDVKMKEKGDIPEGYSVSREKKERFSLILESASTNQTSMYLCASSRTSGRAATKNIQYFGAGTRLSVL.

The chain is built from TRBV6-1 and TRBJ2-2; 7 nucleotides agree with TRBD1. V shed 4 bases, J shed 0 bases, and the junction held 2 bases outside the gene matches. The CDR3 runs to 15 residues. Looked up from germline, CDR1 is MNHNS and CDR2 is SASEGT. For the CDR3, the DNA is TGTGCCAGCAGTGGGACAGGACCGAACACCGGGGAGCTGTTTTTT. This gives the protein CASSGTGPNTGELFF.

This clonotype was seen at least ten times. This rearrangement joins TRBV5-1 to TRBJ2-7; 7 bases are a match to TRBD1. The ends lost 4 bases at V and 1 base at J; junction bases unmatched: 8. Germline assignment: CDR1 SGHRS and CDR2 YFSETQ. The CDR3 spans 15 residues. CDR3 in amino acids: CASSDVGQKSYEQYF. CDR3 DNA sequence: TGCGCCAGCAGCGACGTGGGACAGAAATCCTACGAGCAGTACTTC.

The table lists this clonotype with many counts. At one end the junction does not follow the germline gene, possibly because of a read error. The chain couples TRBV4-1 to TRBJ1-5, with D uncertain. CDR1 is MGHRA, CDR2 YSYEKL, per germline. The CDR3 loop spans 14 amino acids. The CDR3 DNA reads TGCGCCAGTAGCCAAGAGAGATTTAATCAGCCCCAGCATTTT. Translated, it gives CASSQERFNQPQHF.

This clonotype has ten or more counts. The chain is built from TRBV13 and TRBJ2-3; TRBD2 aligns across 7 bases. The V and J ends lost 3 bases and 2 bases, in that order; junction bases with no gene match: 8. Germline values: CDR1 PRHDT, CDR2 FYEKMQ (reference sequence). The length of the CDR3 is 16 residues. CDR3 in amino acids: CASSFGLAELTDTQYF. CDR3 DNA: TGTGCCAGCAGCTTCGGGCTAGCGGAACTCACAGATACGCAGTATTTT.

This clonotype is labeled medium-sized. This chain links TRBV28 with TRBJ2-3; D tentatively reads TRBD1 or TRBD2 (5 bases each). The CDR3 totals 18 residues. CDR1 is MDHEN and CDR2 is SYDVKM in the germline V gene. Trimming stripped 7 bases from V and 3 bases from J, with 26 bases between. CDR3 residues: CASTNPLGTPSGTDTQYF. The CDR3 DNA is TGTGCCAGCACCAACCCCTTGGGGACCCCCAGTGGGACAGATACGCAGTATTTT.